The subject of this entry is one TCR beta chain. Its antigen is currently unknown. The library was made from cDNA and included unique molecular identifiers. TCRdb analysed the PCR reads with MiXCR anew, one entry per CDR3 protein. The sample carries roughly 620,000 distinct CDR3 sequences, roughly two fifths recorded once. CDR1 and CDR2 (germline): KGHDR, SFDVKD. The CDR3 has 19 residues. V gave up 4 bases and J gave up 0 bases, with 21 bases separating them. This entry belongs to a study of post-analysis software for immune sequencing data. The overall study: The courses of disease that were included comprised relapsing-remitting, secondary progressive and progressive-relapsing multiple sclerosis.

Study-level results: Patients had higher frequencies than controls of a few TRBV segments, including TRBV5-6, TRBV5-1 and TRBV20-1.

The chain couples TRBV24-1 to TRBJ2-1, with no clear D. The sample taken for sequencing was blood. The origin of this receptor is a girl aged 10 to 17 with multiple sclerosis. The CDR3 loop reads CATSDPTTGRVASYNEQFF. The CDR3 bases are TGTGCCACCAGTGACCCTACAACCGGACGAGTCGCCTCCTACAATGAGCAGTTCTTC.